The clone carrying this T cell receptor beta chain was seen many times. Antigen: not known. The V gene's germline CDR1 is SEHNR and CDR2 FQNEAQ (reference sequence). V gave up 5 bases and J gave up 0 bases, with 11 bases separating them. This CDR3 is 14 amino acids long. Authors of the study amplified TCR beta CDR3 regions from RNA transcripts. During a first-round RT-PCR of the TCR CDR3, the HTBI primer set was used. TCRdb independently ran MiXCR on the multiplex PCR reads; one entry per CDR3 protein. The sample records about 690,000 distinct CDR3 sequences, around a sixth being singletons. Absent ophthalmopathy progression within 18 months defined stable Graves' hyperthyroidism. Among the patients, aged 18 to 65, hyperthyroidism was newly diagnosed and had lasted under 2 months. This entry belongs to a study of T cells in Graves' hyperthyroidism and ophthalmopathy. Findings of the study overall: Within blood appeared most thyroid clonotypes that had expanded above 0.001. Ophthalmopathy was separated from stable hyperthyroidism by a 13 V-J model.

The TCR originated in a man aged 45 to 65 with Graves' hyperthyroidism. Sequencing was done on a sample of blood. The chain carries TRBV7-9 and TRBJ2-7; D is unresolved. The CDR3 nucleotides are TGTGCCAGCAGCCCCTCGGCAGTCTCCTACGAGCAGTACTTC. Translated: CASSPSAVSYEQYF.